Listed below are T cell receptor beta chains from one sample, sequenced in a study of spatial heterogeneity in lung cancer. TCRdb processed the 5' RACE reads anew with MiXCR; each CDR3 protein has one entry. The table records approximately 1,900 distinct CDR3 sequences, about a fifth of them present only once. The sequenced sample was PBMCs, obtained at surgery. The receptor set was obtained from a male donor with early-stage non-small cell lung cancer. Each CDR3 is given with its conserved first and last residue. D genes are given only for firm matches. Expanded clones are given a class, and other clones once, few, many or no size at all.

v_gene	j_gene	abundance	d_gene	CDR3aa	CDR3nt
TRBV7-9	TRBJ2-5	medium-sized	TRBD2	CASSSGLAVLGTQYF	TGTGCCAGCAGCTCGGGACTAGCGGTTCTTGGGACCCAGTACTTC
TRBV28	TRBJ2-7	many	TRBD1	CASSTGGPPPYEQYF	TGTGCCAGCAGTACAGGGGGCCCCCCTCCCTACGAGCAGTACTTC
TRBV28	TRBJ2-1	NA	TRBD2	CASSLGTSGEQFF	TGTGCCAGCAGTTTGGGGACTAGCGGGGAGCAGTTCTTC
TRBV20-1	TRBJ2-3	medium-sized	TRBD2	CSACGGVPTNTQYF	TGCAGTGCTTGCGGGGGGGTCCCGACAAATACGCAGTATTTT
TRBV18	TRBJ2-3	NA	TRBD2	CASRDTLAGLADTQYF	TGTGCCAGCAGGGACACCCTAGCGGGGCTGGCAGATACGCAGTATTTT
TRBV28	TRBJ2-1	NA	NA	CASSFPDRLYNEQFF	TGTGCCAGCAGTTTCCCCGACAGGCTCTACAATGAGCAGTTCTTC
TRBV12-3/TRBV12-4	TRBJ2-7	NA	NA	CASSRALGEQYF	TGTGCCAGCAGCCGCGCCTTAGGCGAGCAGTACTTC
TRBV7-2	TRBJ2-1	medium-sized	TRBD1	CASSSTGAPEQFF	TGTGCCAGCAGCTCGACAGGGGCCCCCGAGCAGTTCTTC
TRBV28	TRBJ1-1	large	TRBD1	CASSPGGISVTEAFF	TGTGCCAGCAGTCCAGGGGGTATTAGCGTTACTGAAGCTTTCTTT
TRBV6-5	TRBJ2-3	medium-sized	NA	CASSLLGPSSTDTQYF	TGTGCCAGCAGCCTTTTGGGGCCTTCTAGCACAGATACGCAGTATTTT
TRBV11-1	TRBJ2-7	NA	TRBD2	CASSLVAGGDYEQYF	TGTGCCAGCAGTTTGGTAGCGGGGGGCGACTACGAGCAGTACTTC
TRBV28	TRBJ1-3	medium-sized	NA	CASSLFGLPGNTIYF	TGTGCCAGCAGTTTATTTGGTTTGCCTGGAAACACCATATATTTT
TRBV6-5	TRBJ2-2	medium-sized	NA	CASSHFIGNTGELFF	TGTGCCAGCAGCCATTTCATAGGGAACACCGGGGAGCTGTTTTTT
TRBV4-1	TRBJ2-5	medium-sized	NA	CASSQGEAGAQETQYF	TGCGCCAGCAGCCAAGGGGAGGCGGGGGCCCAAGAGACCCAGTACTTC
TRBV6-2/TRBV6-3	TRBJ2-1	NA	NA	CASSSGPKNEQFF	TGTGCCAGCAGTTCAGGGCCGAAGAATGAGCAGTTCTTC
TRBV12-3/TRBV12-4	TRBJ2-1	few	NA	CASSLPPAGRDEQFF	TGTGCCAGCAGTTTACCCCCGGCGGGTCGCGATGAGCAGTTCTTC
TRBV6-1	TRBJ2-5	medium-sized	NA	CASTEGGPVETQYF	TGTGCCAGCACCGAAGGAGGGCCTGTCGAGACCCAGTACTTC
TRBV19	TRBJ2-3	large	TRBD1	CASSASDWDRGTDTQYF	TGTGCCAGTAGTGCCTCGGACTGGGACAGGGGAACAGATACGCAGTATTTT
TRBV11-2	TRBJ2-2	NA	TRBD1	CASRLGQAANTGELFF	TGTGCCAGCAGACTAGGACAGGCCGCGAACACCGGGGAGCTGTTTTTT
TRBV7-2	TRBJ2-1	medium-sized	NA	CASSPAGNEQFF	TGTGCCAGCAGCCCCGCCGGAAATGAGCAGTTCTTC
TRBV28	TRBJ1-6	many	NA	CASGDIRGSPLHF	TGTGCCAGCGGAGACATCCGGGGTTCACCCCTCCACTTT
TRBV19	TRBJ2-7	NA	NA	CASSIGEQDEQYF	TGTGCCAGTAGTATTGGTGAACAAGACGAGCAGTACTTC
TRBV7-2	TRBJ2-3	few	TRBD1	CASSRGQVGTDTQYF	TGTGCCAGCAGCAGGGGACAGGTTGGCACAGATACGCAGTATTTT
TRBV5-1	TRBJ2-1	medium-sized	TRBD2	CASSAASGGSGEQFF	TGCGCCAGCAGCGCGGCTAGCGGGGGCTCGGGTGAGCAGTTCTTC
TRBV5-5	TRBJ2-7	many	TRBD2	CASSHPPGLAEVREQYF	TGTGCCAGCAGCCACCCCCCGGGACTAGCGGAGGTTCGAGAGCAGTACTTC
TRBV5-1	TRBJ2-1	few	TRBD1	CASSLVSPGQGYNEQFF	TGCGCCAGCAGCTTGGTCTCCCCAGGACAGGGCTACAATGAGCAGTTCTTC
TRBV7-2	TRBJ1-3	NA	TRBD1	CASSPQTGGGNTIYF	TGTGCCAGCAGCCCCCAAACAGGGGGTGGAAACACCATATATTTT
TRBV20-1	TRBJ2-7	medium-sized	TRBD1	CSALLPGTGDEQYF	TGCAGTGCTTTATTACCGGGGACAGGGGACGAGCAGTACTTC
TRBV7-2	TRBJ2-5	NA	NA	CASSLENTQYF	TGTGCCAGCAGCTTAGAAAATACCCAGTACTTC